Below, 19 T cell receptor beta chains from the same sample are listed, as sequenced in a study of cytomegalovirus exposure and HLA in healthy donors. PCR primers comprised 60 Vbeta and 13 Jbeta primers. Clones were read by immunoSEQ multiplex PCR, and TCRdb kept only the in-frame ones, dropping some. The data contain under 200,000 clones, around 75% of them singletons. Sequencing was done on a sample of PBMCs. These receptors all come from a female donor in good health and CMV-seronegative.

CDR3 protein: CASSYPGQGATEAFF. The CDR3, as DNA: TGTGCCAGCAGCTACCCGGGACAGGGGGCCACTGAAGCTTTCTTT. The chain carries TRBV11-3 and TRBJ1-1, with TRBD1 identical over 12 bases. The J segment lost 4 bases and the V segment lost 4 bases, leaving 4 bases of the junction unmatched. Germline V lookup: CDR1 SGHNT, CDR2 YENEEA. The CDR3 runs 15 residues.

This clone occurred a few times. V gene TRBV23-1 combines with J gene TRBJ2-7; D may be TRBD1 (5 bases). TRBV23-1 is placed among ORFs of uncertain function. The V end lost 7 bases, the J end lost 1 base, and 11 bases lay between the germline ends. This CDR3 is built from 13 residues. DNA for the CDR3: TGCGCCAGCACCGACAAGGGGTCCTACGAGCAGTACTTC. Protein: CASTDKGSYEQYF.

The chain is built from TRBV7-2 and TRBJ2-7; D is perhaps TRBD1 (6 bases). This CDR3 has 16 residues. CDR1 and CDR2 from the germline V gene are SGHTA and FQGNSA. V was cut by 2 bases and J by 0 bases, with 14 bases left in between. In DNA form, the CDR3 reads TGTGCCAGCAGCTTACATCGGGACACCAGCTCCTACGAGCAGTACTTC. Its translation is CASSLHRDTSSYEQYF.

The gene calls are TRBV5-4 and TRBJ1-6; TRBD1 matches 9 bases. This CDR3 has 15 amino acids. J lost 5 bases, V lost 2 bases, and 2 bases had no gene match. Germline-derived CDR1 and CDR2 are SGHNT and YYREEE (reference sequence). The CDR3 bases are TGTGCCAGCAGCTTAAGGGACAGGGATAATTCACCCCTCCACTTT. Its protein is CASSLRDRDNSPLHF.

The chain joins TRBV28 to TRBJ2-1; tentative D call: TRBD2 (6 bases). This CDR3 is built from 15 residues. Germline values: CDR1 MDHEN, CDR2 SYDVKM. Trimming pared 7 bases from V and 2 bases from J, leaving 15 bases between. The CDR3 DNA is TGTGCCAGCAACTCCGGGACTCCAGCCTACAATGAGCAGTTCTTC. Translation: CASNSGTPAYNEQFF.

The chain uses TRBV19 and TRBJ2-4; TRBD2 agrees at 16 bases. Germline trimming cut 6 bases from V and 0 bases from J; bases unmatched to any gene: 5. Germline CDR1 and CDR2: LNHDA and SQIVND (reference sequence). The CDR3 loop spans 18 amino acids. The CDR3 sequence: CASSGTSGRGKAKNIQYF. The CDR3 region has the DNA TGTGCCAGTAGCGGGACTAGCGGGAGGGGTAAAGCCAAAAACATTCAGTACTTC.

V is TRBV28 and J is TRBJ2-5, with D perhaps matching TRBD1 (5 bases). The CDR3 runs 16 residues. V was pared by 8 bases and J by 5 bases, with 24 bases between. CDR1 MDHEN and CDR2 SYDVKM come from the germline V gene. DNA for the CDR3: TGTGCCAGCGGCCCCCCTGCTGTAGGGGCCGGGGAGACCCAGTACTTC. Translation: CASGPPAVGAGETQYF.

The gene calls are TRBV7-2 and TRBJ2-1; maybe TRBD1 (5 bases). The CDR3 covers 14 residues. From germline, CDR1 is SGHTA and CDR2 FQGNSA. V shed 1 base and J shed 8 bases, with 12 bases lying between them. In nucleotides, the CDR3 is TGTGCCAGCAGCTTAGGGGAAGGGGCTGATGAGCAGTTCTTC. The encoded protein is CASSLGEGADEQFF.

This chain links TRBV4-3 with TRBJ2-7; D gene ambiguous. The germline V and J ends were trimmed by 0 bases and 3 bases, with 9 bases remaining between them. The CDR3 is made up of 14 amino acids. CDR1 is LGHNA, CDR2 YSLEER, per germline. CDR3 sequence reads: CASSQELGVYEQYF. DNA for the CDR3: TGCGCCAGCAGCCAAGAGCTAGGAGTCTACGAGCAGTACTTC.

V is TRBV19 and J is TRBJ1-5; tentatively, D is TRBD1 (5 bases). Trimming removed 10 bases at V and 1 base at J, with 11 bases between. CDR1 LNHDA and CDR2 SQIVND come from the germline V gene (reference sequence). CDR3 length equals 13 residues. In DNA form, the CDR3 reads TGTGCCACCAGACAGTTAAGCAATCAGCCCCAGCATTTT. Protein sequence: CATRQLSNQPQHF.

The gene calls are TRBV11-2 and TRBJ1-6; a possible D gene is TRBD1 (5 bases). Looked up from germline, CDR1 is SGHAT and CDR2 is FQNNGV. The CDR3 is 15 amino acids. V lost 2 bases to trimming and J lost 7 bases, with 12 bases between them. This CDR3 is CASSLPDRKNSPLHF. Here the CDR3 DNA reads TGTGCCAGCAGCTTACCCGACAGAAAGAATTCACCCCTCCACTTT.

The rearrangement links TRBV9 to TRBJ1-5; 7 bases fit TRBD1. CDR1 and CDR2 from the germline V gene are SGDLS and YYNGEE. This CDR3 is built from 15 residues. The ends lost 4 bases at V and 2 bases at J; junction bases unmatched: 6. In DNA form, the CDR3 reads TGTGCCAGCAGCCTCGGACAGGCCGGCAATCAGCCCCAGCATTTT. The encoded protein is CASSLGQAGNQPQHF.

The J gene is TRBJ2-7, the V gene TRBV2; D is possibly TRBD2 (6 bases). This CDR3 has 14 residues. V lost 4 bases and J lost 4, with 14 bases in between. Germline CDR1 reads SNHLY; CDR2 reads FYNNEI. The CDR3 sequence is CASSASALGYEQYF. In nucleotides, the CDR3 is TGTGCCAGCAGTGCTAGCGCGCTCGGGTACGAGCAGTACTTC.

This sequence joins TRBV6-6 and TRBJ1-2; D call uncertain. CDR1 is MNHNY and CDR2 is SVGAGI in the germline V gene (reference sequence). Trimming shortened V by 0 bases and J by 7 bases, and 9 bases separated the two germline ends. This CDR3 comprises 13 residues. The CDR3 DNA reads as TGTGCCAGCAGTTACTCGTGGGGAGTTGGCTACACCTTC. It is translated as CASSYSWGVGYTF.

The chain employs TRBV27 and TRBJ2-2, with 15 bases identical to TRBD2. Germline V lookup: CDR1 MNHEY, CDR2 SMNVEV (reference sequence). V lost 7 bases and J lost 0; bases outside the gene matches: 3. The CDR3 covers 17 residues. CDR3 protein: CASTRTSGRANTGELFF. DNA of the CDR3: TGTGCCAGCACCCGGACTAGCGGGAGGGCGAACACCGGGGAGCTGTTTTTT.

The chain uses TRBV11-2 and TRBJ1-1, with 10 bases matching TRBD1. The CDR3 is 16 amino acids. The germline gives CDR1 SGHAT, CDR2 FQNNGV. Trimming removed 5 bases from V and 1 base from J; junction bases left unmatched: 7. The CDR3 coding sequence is TGTGCCAGCAGCCAAGACAGGGGGCATTGGAACACTGAAGCTTTCTTT. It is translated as CASSQDRGHWNTEAFF.

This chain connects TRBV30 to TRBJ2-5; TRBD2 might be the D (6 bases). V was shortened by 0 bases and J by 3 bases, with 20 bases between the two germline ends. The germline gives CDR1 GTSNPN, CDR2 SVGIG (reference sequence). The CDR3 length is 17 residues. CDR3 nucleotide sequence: TGTGCCTGGAGTGTAAGTCGTACGGGGGACGGAAAAGAGACCCAGTACTTC. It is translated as CAWSVSRTGDGKETQYF.

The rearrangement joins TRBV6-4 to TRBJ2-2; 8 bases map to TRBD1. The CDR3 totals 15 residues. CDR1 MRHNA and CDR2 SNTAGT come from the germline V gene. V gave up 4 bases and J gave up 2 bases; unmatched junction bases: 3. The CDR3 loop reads CASSVQGANTGELFF. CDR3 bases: TGTGCCAGCAGTGTGCAGGGGGCTAACACCGGGGAGCTGTTTTTT.

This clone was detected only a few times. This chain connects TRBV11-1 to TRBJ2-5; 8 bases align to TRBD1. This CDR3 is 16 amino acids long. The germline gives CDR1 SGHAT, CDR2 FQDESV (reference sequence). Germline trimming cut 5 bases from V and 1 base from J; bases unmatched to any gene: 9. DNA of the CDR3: TGTGCCAGCAGCAACCACGGGACAGGTGTCCAAGAGACCCAGTACTTC. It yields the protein CASSNHGTGVQETQYF.